This T cell receptor (beta chain) was observed in a study of blood T cell repertoires in COVID-19. Study background: Samples taken during acute and convalescent COVID-19 were collected in the United States, Italy and Spain. T cells, B-cell-depleted T cells, or PBMCs supplied cDNA or gDNA.

This clone was detected only a few times. This CDR3 contains 13 residues. The germline CDR1 and CDR2 sequences are MNHEY and SVGAGI. The V gene lost 6 bases and the J gene lost 6 bases, with 11 bases spanning the gap. Per the study methods: It was from reference gene primer amplification that nucleated cell counts were estimated. Assay: immunoSEQ multiplex PCR; the TCRdb copy retains only in-frame clones and omits some. D and trimming were read from the DNA, whereas the V and J calls and clone size are those reported in that table. The data hold just under 90,000 clones, with approximately 79% observed a single time.

Sequenced input: peripheral blood. The chain has TRBV6-5 and TRBJ2-2; D is unclear. The receptor was isolated from an elderly woman with acute or convalescent COVID-19. The DNA of the CDR3 is TGTGCCAGCAGGAGTTCGTTTGCCGGGGAGCTGTTTTTT. It yields the protein CASRSSFAGELFF.